Detailed here is one T cell receptor beta chain. Its antigen is as yet unknown. Germline is not matched at one junction end, which may reflect a read error. Time point indicated: sample taken at primary tumor resection. Untreated early-stage non-small cell lung cancer patients, approximately 76 in total, were the donors. TCRdb reprocessed the 5' RACE reads via MiXCR and lists one record per CDR3 protein. The table lists about 100,000 distinct CDR3 sequences, 3.5% to 5% of them singletons, with about 20% in the top ten. These data originate in a study of spatial heterogeneity in lung cancer. Whole-study findings and limits: Ubiquitous expanded TCR counts tracked ubiquitous nonsynonymous mutations; regional expanded TCR counts tracked regional nonsynonymous mutations. Tumor mutation counts were tracked by expanded intratumoral alpha and beta TCR counts.

The material sequenced was lung tumor tissue, taken at surgery. The receptor was isolated from a male donor with early-stage non-small cell lung cancer.

DNA of the CDR3: TGTGTCAGCAGTGTTGGCGGGGACGGCTACACCTTC. Translated, it gives CVSSVGGDGYTF. The chain carries TRBV6-1 and TRBJ1-2, with TRBD1 as a possible D gene (5 bases). The germline V gene has CDR1 MNHNS and CDR2 SASEGT. The CDR3 has 12 residues.